A single sample gave rise to the 2 T cell receptor beta chains below, sequenced in a study of T-cell memory formation after mild COVID-19. TCRdb called the 5' RACE reads again in MiXCR, with one record for every CDR3 protein. The data contain some 490,000 distinct CDR3 sequences, 15% to 20% of them seen just once; the ten biggest clones take up 12%. Sequencing used PBMCs or a T cell subset sorted from them (not recorded which). These receptors were taken from an adult woman who had mild COVID-19 (a few samples of this study predate the infection). Cell type and time point are not known.

This clonotype has only a few counts. This sequence joins TRBV5-1 and TRBJ2-1; 10 positions match TRBD1. Germline values: CDR1 SGHRS, CDR2 YFSETQ. CDR3 length equals 15 residues. The V segment lost 5 bases and the J segment 3 bases; nucleotides outside the gene matches: 5. This chain's CDR3 is CASRVGQGFYNEQFF. DNA for the CDR3: TGCGCCAGCAGAGTGGGACAGGGGTTCTACAATGAGCAGTTCTTC.

The chain couples TRBV3-1 to TRBJ2-5; 13 bases map to TRBD2. Germline CDR1 LGHDT, CDR2 YNNKEL (reference sequence). The CDR3 has 17 residues. V lost 3 bases, J lost 4 bases, and 8 bases stayed unmatched. This CDR3 reads CASSHMRLAGGGETQYF. CDR3 DNA sequence: TGTGCCAGCAGCCATATGAGACTAGCGGGGGGCGGAGAGACCCAGTACTTC.